The sample holds a few counts of the clone carrying this T cell receptor (beta chain). Its antigen remains unidentified. This record belongs to a study of cytomegalovirus exposure and HLA in healthy donors. General study findings and limits: A list of around 150 TCR beta chains associated with cytomegalovirus was given. Most TCR sequences proved rare, with some public TCRs found in many donors. Donor immune exposure was known only as CMV serostatus.

The CDR3 sequence is 12 residues long. Germline assignment: CDR1 PRHDT and CDR2 FYEKMQ (reference sequence). The ends were cut back, 1 base at V and 7 bases at J, with 7 bases in the middle. The PCR employed 60 Vbeta primers together with 13 Jbeta primers. Libraries were prepared by immunoSEQ multiplex PCR; TCRdb keeps only in-frame clonotypes and omits some of them. The data contain 150,000 or so clones, 77% of them seen just once; the ten biggest clones take up approximately 1.5%. Sequences were obtained from PBMCs. This TCR was recovered from a female donor in good health and CMV-seronegative. The chain is built from TRBV13 and TRBJ1-1; no reliable D call. The CDR3 bases are TGTGCCAGCAGCTTAGTTGGCGGTGAAGCTTTCTTT. Its translation is CASSLVGGEAFF. Full variable domain (outside the CDR3, taken from reference TRBV13 and TRBJ1-1): AAGVIQSPRHLIKEKRETATLKCYPIPRHDTVYWYQQGPGQDPQFLISFYEKMQSDKGSIPDRFSAQQFSDYHSELNMSSLELGDSALYFCASSLVGGEAFFGQGTRLTVV.